The 26 T cell receptor beta chains given below trace back to one sample, sequenced in a study of CD8+CD57+ T cells in acquired aplastic anemia. Patients who underwent sequencing had shown CD8+CD57+ cell expansion by flow cytometry. The template used for profiling TCR beta VDJ and CDR3 was genomic DNA. MiXCR, applied by TCRdb to the reads, yields one record per CDR3 protein. The sample lists around 290,000 distinct CDR3 sequences, under 65% seen once, with approximately 1.3% in the top ten. The sequencing input was sorted CD4+, CD8+, or CD8+CD57+ T cells (not recorded which) from PBMCs. The receptor source for this set is a human donor with aplastic anemia.

V gene TRBV5-1 combines with J gene TRBJ2-1, with D perhaps being TRBD1 or TRBD2 (5 bases each). CDR1 is SGHRS and CDR2 is YFSETQ in the germline V gene. Trimming removed 4 bases from V and 8 bases from J, with 22 bases in between. The CDR3 contains 16 residues. The chain's CDR3 is CASSPPVRGGGDEQFF. The DNA of the CDR3 is TGCGCCAGCAGCCCGCCCGTAAGGGGTGGAGGAGATGAGCAGTTCTTC.

This clonotype has only a few counts. The chain uses TRBV10-3 and TRBJ1-1, with D unresolved. The CDR3 is 12 residues long. V was pared by 8 bases and J by 12 bases, with 19 bases between. CDR1 is ENHRY and CDR2 is SYGVKD in the germline V gene. CDR3 nucleotides: TGTGCCATCGAAGCCAGCCTCTCATCCCCTTTCTTT. Protein sequence: CAIEASLSSPFF.

This clonotype showed up just a few times. The gene calls are TRBV18 and TRBJ1-4; D is ambiguous. V lost 2 bases and J 6 bases, leaving 13 bases between the germline ends. The germline gives CDR1 KGHSH, CDR2 LQKENI. The CDR3 is made up of 15 amino acids. DNA of the CDR3: TGTGCCAGCTCACCAAATGACCCCCAGGATGAAAAACTGTTTTTT. As protein: CASSPNDPQDEKLFF.

This clonotype was counted once. J is TRBJ1-3 and V is TRBV20-1; 7 nucleotides match TRBD1. The germline V gene encodes CDR1 DFQATT and CDR2 SNEGSKA (reference sequence). The ends lost 6 bases at V and 3 bases at J; junction bases unmatched: 5. The CDR3 is made up of 13 amino acids. Here the CDR3 DNA reads TGCAGTGCACCTGCAGGGGGTGGAAACACCATATATTTT. It yields the protein CSAPAGGGNTIYF.

The chain joins TRBV7-3 to TRBJ2-3; no reliable D call. Germline assignment: CDR1 SGHTA and CDR2 FQGTGA. The CDR3 consists of 12 residues. The V gene lost 2 bases and the J gene lost 3 bases, with 3 bases spanning the gap. CDR3 amino acids: CASSLPTDTQYF. CDR3 nucleotide sequence: TGTGCCAGCAGCTTACCGACAGATACGCAGTATTTT.

This clonotype was seen only a few times. The chain carries TRBV20-1 and TRBJ1-6; a weak D match, TRBD1 (5 bases). This CDR3 is built from 14 residues. Germline loops: CDR1 DFQATT, CDR2 SNEGSKA (reference sequence). V was cut by 6 bases and J by 5 bases, with 14 bases left in between. The CDR3 DNA reads as TGCAGTGCGTGGACCGGGGGGAATAATTCACCCCTCCACTTT. It codes for CSAWTGGNNSPLHF.

In its sample, this clonotype was seen a few times. The chain links TRBV29-1 to TRBJ1-2, with TRBD1 matching over 7 bases. Per germline, CDR1 SQVTM and CDR2 ANQGSEA. The V segment lost 0 bases and the J segment 4 bases; nucleotides outside the gene matches: 14. The CDR3 contains 17 residues. CDR3 nucleotides: TGCAGCGTTGAAGAACTAGGGACAGAGGAGCTTCTCTATGGCTACACCTTC. It specifies CSVEELGTEELLYGYTF.

This clonotype was observed many times. The chain joins TRBV12-3 or TRBV12-4 to TRBJ1-5; 7 positions agree with TRBD1. The ends lost 8 bases at V and 6 bases at J; junction bases unmatched: 4. This CDR3 is 12 amino acids long. The CDR3 sequence is CASCHRGQPQHF. CDR3 DNA sequence: TGTGCCAGCTGCCACAGGGGTCAGCCCCAGCATTTT.

This chain joins TRBV7-3 and TRBJ2-3; maybe TRBD1 (6 bases). The CDR3 has 15 residues. Germline V CDR1 and CDR2: SGHTA, FQGTGA. Deletions cut 4 bases from V and 0 bases from J, with 11 bases between. For the CDR3, the DNA is TGTGCCAGCAGCTCGGACAGACAGAGCACAGATACGCAGTATTTT. Its protein is CASSSDRQSTDTQYF.

There are a few counts of this clonotype. The genes are TRBV24-1 and TRBJ2-7; 10 positions agree with TRBD1. The CDR3 has 16 amino acids. In germline, CDR1 is KGHDR, CDR2 SFDVKD. V shed 3 bases, J shed 2 bases, and the junction held 6 bases outside the gene matches. DNA of the CDR3: TGTGCCACCAGTGATCCTGGGACAGGGGCAACCTACGAGCAGTACTTC. Protein sequence: CATSDPGTGATYEQYF.

This rearrangement joins TRBV2 to TRBJ1-6; a possible D gene is TRBD1 (6 bases). In germline, CDR1 is SNHLY, CDR2 FYNNEI. Trimming removed 8 bases from V and 6 bases from J, with 17 bases in between. The CDR3 is 15 residues long. CDR3 coding DNA: TGTGCCAGCCGTAGGGAACAGGGTTTTAATTCACCCCTCCACTTT. It encodes CASRREQGFNSPLHF.

The chain couples TRBV7-2 to TRBJ2-1, with D unresolved. Trimming cost V 1 base and J 2 bases, with 9 bases left between them. Germline CDR1 and CDR2: SGHTA and FQGNSA. CDR3 length: 15 amino acids. The CDR3 here is CASSLGVITYNEQFF. DNA for the CDR3: TGTGCCAGCAGCTTAGGGGTTATTACCTACAATGAGCAGTTCTTC. Complete variable domain (other parts from reference TRBV7-2 and TRBJ2-1): GAGVSQSPSNKVTEKGKDVELRCDPISGHTALYWYRQSLGQGLEFLIYFQGNSAPDKSGLPSDRFSAERTGGSVSTLTIQRTQQEDSAVYLCASSLGVITYNEQFFGPGTRLTVL.

The V gene is TRBV20-1, the J gene TRBJ2-7, with 11 bases lining up with TRBD1. The J segment lost 3 bases and the V segment lost 6 bases, leaving 7 bases of the junction unmatched. CDR3 length: 14 residues. Germline V lookup: CDR1 DFQATT, CDR2 SNEGSKA (reference sequence). CDR3 DNA: TGCAGTGCGAAAGCGGGACAGGGGGTCTACGAGCAGTACTTC. This codes for CSAKAGQGVYEQYF.

This clonotype was recorded once. The chain employs TRBV12-3 or TRBV12-4 and TRBJ1-6, with 10 bases matching TRBD1. The ends lost 4 bases at V and 9 bases at J; junction bases unmatched: 6. The CDR3 has 15 residues. Here the CDR3 reads CASSSGQGEGSPLHF. In DNA, the CDR3 is TGTGCCAGCAGTTCCGGACAGGGGGAGGGTTCACCCCTCCACTTT.

The rearrangement joins TRBV19 to TRBJ1-1, with D uncertain. The germline V gene encodes CDR1 LNHDA and CDR2 SQIVND (reference sequence). Trimming shortened V by 5 bases and J by 5 bases, and 12 bases separated the two germline ends. This CDR3 spans 13 amino acids. The DNA of the CDR3 is TGTGCCAGTAGTTCAATGGCCCGGACTGAAGCTTTCTTT. This encodes CASSSMARTEAFF.

This clonotype was picked up one time. The genes are TRBV2 and TRBJ2-7, with 16 bases matching TRBD2. The CDR3 is made up of 19 amino acids. Germline V lookup: CDR1 SNHLY, CDR2 FYNNEI. Trimming took 6 bases from V and 3 from J; bases not matched to a gene: 14. Here the CDR3 DNA reads TGTGCCAGCAGCTTAGACTCGGGACTAGCGGGAGGGCCTTTCTACGAGCAGTACTTC. This sequence encodes CASSLDSGLAGGPFYEQYF.

The V and J genes are TRBV10-1 and TRBJ2-1; D not resolved. TRBJ2-7 explains the end of the DNA better; the J call may be wrong. Germline CDR1 WNHNN, CDR2 SYGVQD (reference sequence). The CDR3 loop spans 12 amino acids. The CDR3 sequence is CASSESSREQYF. The CDR3 DNA reads as TGCGCCAGCAGTGAGAGCAGTCGGGAGCAGTACTTC.

The CDR3 bases are TGTGCCAGCAGCGAGAATGTTCGGTCACCCCTCCACTTT. Amino acids: CASSENVRSPLHF. The rearrangement uses TRBV7-2 and TRBJ1-6, with no clear D. This CDR3 comprises 13 residues. V was trimmed by 5 bases and J by 10 bases, leaving 12 bases between them. CDR1 and CDR2 from the germline V gene are SGHTA and FQGNSA.

The gene calls are TRBV2 and TRBJ2-3; perhaps TRBD1 as D (5 bases). CDR1 is SNHLY and CDR2 is FYNNEI in the germline V gene. This CDR3 has 15 residues. Trimming took off 1 base at V and 1 base at J, with 9 bases between the two ends. The CDR3 sequence: CASSEGGWGTDTQYF. The CDR3 DNA sequence: TGTGCCAGCAGTGAAGGGGGCTGGGGCACAGATACGCAGTATTTT. Full variable domain (missing parts from reference TRBV2 and TRBJ2-3): EPEVTQTPSHQVTQMGQEVILRCVPISNHLYFYWYRQILGQKVEFLVSFYNNEISEKSEIFDDQFSVERPDGSNFTLKIRSTKLEDSAMYFCASSEGGWGTDTQYFGPGTRLTVL.

Only one count was recorded for this clonotype. A much larger clone sits a single nucleotide away, making a read error possible. The V and J genes are TRBV6-1 and TRBJ1-4, with D possibly being TRBD1 (6 bases). V lost 4 bases and J lost 1, with 10 bases in between. The length of the CDR3 is 15 residues. Germline V gene data show CDR1 as MNHNS and CDR2 as SASEGT. CDR3 residues: CASSGDTVTNEKLFF. CDR3 DNA sequence: TGTGCCAGCAGTGGGGACACAGTAACTAATGAAAAACTGTTTTTT.

This clonotype came up many times. This chain links TRBV20-1 with TRBJ2-7; TRBD1 is a possible D gene (5 bases). The V gene's germline CDR1 is DFQATT and CDR2 SNEGSKA (reference sequence). The CDR3 has 13 residues. V lost 7 bases and J lost 7, with 20 bases in between. CDR3 nucleotides: TGCAGTGTTCAGAGGCCAGGGAATGGGGAGCAGTACTTC. The encoded protein is CSVQRPGNGEQYF.

The chain links TRBV20-1 to TRBJ1-2; D is perhaps TRBD1 (6 bases). From germline, CDR1 is DFQATT and CDR2 SNEGSKA (reference sequence). V was clipped by 4 bases and J by 6 bases, with 9 bases between them. The CDR3 totals 11 residues. This CDR3 is CSANPGDGYTF. The CDR3 bases are TGCAGTGCTAATCCAGGGGATGGCTACACCTTC.

This clonotype turned up a few times. The chain is built from TRBV19 and TRBJ2-5; TRBD2 matches 8 bases. The CDR3 totals 15 residues. Germline assignment: CDR1 LNHDA and CDR2 SQIVND (reference sequence). V was pared by 7 bases and J by 5 bases, with 12 bases of the junction left unmatched. The CDR3 DNA reads as TGTGCCAGTAAACTAGCGGACCTACGGAAGGAGACCCAGTACTTC. This codes for CASKLADLRKETQYF.

The V gene is TRBV12-3 or TRBV12-4, the J gene TRBJ1-1; D gene uncertain. The ends were cut back, 3 bases at V and 0 bases at J, with 8 bases in the middle. The CDR3 extends over 14 amino acids. The CDR3 nucleotides are TGTGCCAGCAGTTTCGGACCCCTGAACACTGAAGCTTTCTTT. It encodes CASSFGPLNTEAFF.

This clonotype was recorded many times. The V and J genes are TRBV12-3 or TRBV12-4 and TRBJ1-3; TRBD1 agrees at 8 bases. Losses at the gene ends were 6 bases for V and 2 bases for J; bases not matched to a gene: 15. The CDR3 extends over 18 amino acids. Here the CDR3 DNA reads TGTGCCAGCAGCCCCAGGGGGCGCGGCACAATTCCTGGAAACACCATATATTTT. Translating it yields CASSPRGRGTIPGNTIYF.

The chain employs TRBV12-3 or TRBV12-4 and TRBJ2-7; 11 bases are a match to TRBD2. The CDR3 totals 17 residues. Unmatched junction bases numbered 12, after V lost 6 bases and J lost 2 bases. The CDR3 bases are TGTGCCAGCAGCCAACATGGCCTAGCGGGGGGCCCCTACGAGCAGTACTTC. Protein sequence: CASSQHGLAGGPYEQYF.